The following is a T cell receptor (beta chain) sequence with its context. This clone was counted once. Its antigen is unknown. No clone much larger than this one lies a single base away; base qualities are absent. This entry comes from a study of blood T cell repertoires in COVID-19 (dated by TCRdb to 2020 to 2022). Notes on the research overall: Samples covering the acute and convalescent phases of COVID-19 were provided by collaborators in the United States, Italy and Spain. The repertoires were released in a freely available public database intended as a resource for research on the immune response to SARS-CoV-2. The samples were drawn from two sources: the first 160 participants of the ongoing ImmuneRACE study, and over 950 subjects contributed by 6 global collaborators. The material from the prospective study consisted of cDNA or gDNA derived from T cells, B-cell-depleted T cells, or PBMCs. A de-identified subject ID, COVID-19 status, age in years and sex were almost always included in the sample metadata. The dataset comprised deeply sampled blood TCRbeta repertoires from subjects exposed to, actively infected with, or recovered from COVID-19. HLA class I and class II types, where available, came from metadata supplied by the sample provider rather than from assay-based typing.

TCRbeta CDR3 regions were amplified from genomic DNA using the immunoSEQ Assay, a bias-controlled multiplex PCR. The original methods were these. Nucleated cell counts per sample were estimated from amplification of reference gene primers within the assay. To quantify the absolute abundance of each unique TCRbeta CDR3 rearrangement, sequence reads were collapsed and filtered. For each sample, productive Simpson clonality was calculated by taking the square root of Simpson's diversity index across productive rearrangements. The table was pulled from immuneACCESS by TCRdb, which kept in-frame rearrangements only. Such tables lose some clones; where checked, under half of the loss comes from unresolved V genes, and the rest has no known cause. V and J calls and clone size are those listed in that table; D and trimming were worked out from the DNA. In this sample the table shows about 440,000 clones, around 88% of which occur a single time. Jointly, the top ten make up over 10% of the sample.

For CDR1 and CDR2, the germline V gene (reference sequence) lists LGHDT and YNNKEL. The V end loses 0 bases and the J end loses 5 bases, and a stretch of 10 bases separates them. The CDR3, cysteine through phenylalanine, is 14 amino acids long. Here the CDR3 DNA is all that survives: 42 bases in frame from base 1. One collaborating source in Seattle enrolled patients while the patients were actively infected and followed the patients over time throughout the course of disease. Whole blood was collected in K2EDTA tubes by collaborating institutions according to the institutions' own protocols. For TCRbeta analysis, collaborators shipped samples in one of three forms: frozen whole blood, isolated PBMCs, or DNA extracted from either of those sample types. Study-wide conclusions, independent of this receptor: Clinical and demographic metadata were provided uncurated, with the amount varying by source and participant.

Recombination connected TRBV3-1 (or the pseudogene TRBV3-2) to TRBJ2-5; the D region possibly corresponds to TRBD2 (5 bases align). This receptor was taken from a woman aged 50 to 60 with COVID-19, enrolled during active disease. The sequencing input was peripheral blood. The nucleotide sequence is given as TGTGCCAGCAGCCAAGATCATACGGGGGAGACCCAGTACTTC. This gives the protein CASSQDHTGETQYF.